The 16 T cell receptor beta chains in this list originate from one sample, sequenced in a study of blood T cell repertoires in COVID-19. TCRdb's copy holds only in-frame clones and misses some; the assay was immunoSEQ multiplex PCR. This sample has 200,000 to 250,000 clones; around 90% occur once, and the top ten carry around 1.8%. Input material: PBMCs or T cells enriched from blood (not recorded which). The origin of the receptors is a woman younger than 30 who had recovered from COVID-19.

This sequence joins TRBV6-5 and TRBJ2-7, with D perhaps matching TRBD1 (6 bases). This CDR3 has 12 amino acids. Trimming stripped 9 bases from V and 2 bases from J, with 11 bases between. Germline V gene sequence: CDR1 MNHEY, CDR2 SVGAGI. This chain's CDR3 is CASSRDTYEQYF. In DNA, the CDR3 is TGTGCCAGTAGCCGGGACACCTACGAGCAGTACTTC.

This clone was observed once. The chain has TRBV19 and TRBJ1-6; the D is unclear. There are 16 residues in the CDR3. Germline CDR1 is LNHDA and CDR2 is SQIVND (reference sequence). V lost 6 bases and J lost 10, with 22 bases in between. In nucleotides, the CDR3 is TGTGCCAGTAGATGGGGTCCCAGGAGGGTCGGGTCACCCCTCCACTTT. Protein: CASRWGPRRVGSPLHF.

J is TRBJ2-1 and V is TRBV13; 10 bases align to TRBD2. The CDR3 extends over 15 amino acids. Germline V gives CDR1 PRHDT, CDR2 FYEKMQ (reference sequence). The V segment lost 0 bases and the J segment 9 bases; nucleotides outside the gene matches: 5. The CDR3 coding sequence is TGTGCCAGCAGCTTAGGGCTAGCGGGGGAAGGTGAGCAGTTCTTC. Its protein product is CASSLGLAGEGEQFF.

The chain employs TRBV6-1 and TRBJ1-5; TRBD1 is a possible D gene (6 bases). The CDR3 extends over 17 amino acids. With 2 bases removed from V and 2 bases from J, the gap between germline ends came to 16 bases. Per the germline V gene, CDR1 is MNHNS and CDR2 is SASEGT. CDR3 DNA sequence: TGTGCCAGCAGTGAAACATACGGGACAAGCGGCAATCAGCCCCAGCATTTT. Its translation is CASSETYGTSGNQPQHF.

The J gene is TRBJ1-1, the V gene TRBV5-4, with unresolved D. CDR3 size: 14 residues. Deletions cut 4 bases from V and 0 bases from J, with 10 bases between. CDR1 and CDR2 (germline): SGHNT, YYREEE (reference sequence). CDR3 sequence reads: CASSQISVNTEAFF. The CDR3 DNA reads TGTGCCAGCAGCCAAATCTCAGTGAACACTGAAGCTTTCTTT.

The rearrangement joins TRBV7-3 to TRBJ2-1; 8 nucleotides line up with TRBD2. Germline CDR1 and CDR2: SGHTA and FQGTGA. The CDR3 loop spans 15 amino acids. The V segment lost 2 bases and the J segment 8 bases; nucleotides outside the gene matches: 8. CDR3 DNA sequence: TGTGCCAGCAGCTTAGGGAGCGGGAGAATCGATGAGCAGTTCTTC. Translated: CASSLGSGRIDEQFF.

The chain's CDR3 is CASSPGGQGNQPQHF. The CDR3 nucleotides are TGTGCCAGCAGCCCGGGGGGGCAAGGCAATCAGCCCCAGCATTTT. V gene TRBV28 combines with J gene TRBJ1-5; perhaps TRBD1 as D (6 bases). The CDR3 contains 15 residues. Trimming pared 6 bases from V and 2 bases from J, leaving 14 bases between. Germline V lookup: CDR1 MDHEN, CDR2 SYDVKM.

V and J are TRBV7-9 and TRBJ1-3, with no clear D. CDR1 is SEHNR and CDR2 is FQNEAQ in the germline V gene (reference sequence). Trimming shortened V by 1 base and J by 1 base, and 11 bases separated the two germline ends. The CDR3 runs to 16 residues. CDR3 region: CASSLVGRGSGNTIYF. CDR3 in DNA: TGTGCCAGCAGCTTAGTGGGCCGGGGATCTGGAAACACCATATATTTT.

DNA of the CDR3: TGTGCCAGCAGTTTTGACGTGATGACTGGACAGGCTACCTACAATGAGCAGTTCTTC. The encoded protein is CASSFDVMTGQATYNEQFF. This chain links TRBV28 with TRBJ2-1; 7 bases align to TRBD1. Trimming at V came to 3 bases and at J to 2 bases, leaving 16 bases not matched to a gene. CDR3 length: 19 residues. Germline-derived CDR1 and CDR2 are MDHEN and SYDVKM.

This rearrangement joins TRBV6-1 to TRBJ1-1; D is unclear. From germline, CDR1 is MNHNS and CDR2 SASEGT. The CDR3 has 14 residues. Trimming stripped 1 base from V and 0 bases from J, with 6 bases between. CDR3 nucleotide sequence: TGTGCCAGCAGTGAAGGGAGAATGAACACTGAAGCTTTCTTT. Its protein product is CASSEGRMNTEAFF.

This rearrangement joins TRBV19 to TRBJ2-5, with TRBD2 identical over 8 bases. Germline V gene lookup returns CDR1 LNHDA and CDR2 SQIVND (reference sequence). V shed 6 bases and J 7 bases; nucleotides not matched to a gene: 7. The CDR3 runs 13 residues. The CDR3 is CASSSAGAGTQYF. CDR3 DNA sequence: TGTGCCAGTAGCTCAGCGGGGGCGGGGACCCAGTACTTC.

The rearrangement links TRBV19 to TRBJ2-2; 7 nucleotides line up with TRBD1. This CDR3 spans 14 amino acids. The junction had 1 base not matched to a gene; V was cut back by 5 bases and J by 1 base. CDR1 is LNHDA, CDR2 SQIVND, per germline (reference sequence). CDR3 sequence: CASSWDRNTGELFF. CDR3 coding DNA: TGTGCCAGTAGTTGGGACAGGAACACCGGGGAGCTGTTTTTT.

The chain combines TRBV24-1 with TRBJ1-5, with 8 nucleotides matching TRBD1. Trimming at V came to 11 bases and at J to 7 bases, leaving 3 bases not matched to a gene. The CDR3 is 11 amino acids. Germline-derived CDR1 and CDR2 are KGHDR and SFDVKD. This CDR3 reads CAIQGAQPQHF. Here the CDR3 DNA reads TGTGCCATCCAGGGGGCCCAGCCCCAGCATTTT.

In nucleotides, the CDR3 is TGTGCCAGCAGCCCCGTGGGAGGGAGCTCCTACAATGAGCAGTTCTTC. This encodes CASSPVGGSSYNEQFF. V usage is TRBV13 and J usage is TRBJ2-1; 7 bases align to TRBD2. J gave up 0 bases and V 5 bases, and 7 bases lay outside the gene matches. CDR1 and CDR2 from the germline V gene are PRHDT and FYEKMQ (reference sequence). This CDR3 has 16 residues.

A note on this clone: Germline and junction disagree at one end, which may indicate a read error. The chain employs TRBV7-9 and TRBJ2-3; 7 bases match TRBD2. This CDR3 region has 15 residues. Germline loops: CDR1 SEHNR, CDR2 FQNEAQ (reference sequence). The CDR3 here is CASTLAAGEADTQYF. CDR3 nucleotides: TGTGCCAGCACCTTAGCGGCGGGGGAGGCAGATACGCAGTATTTT.

This clone was picked up one time. The rearrangement uses TRBV6-5 and TRBJ1-2; 8 nucleotides line up with TRBD1. This CDR3 comprises 14 residues. Germline values: CDR1 MNHEY, CDR2 SVGAGI. V shed 5 bases, J shed 4 bases, and the junction held 6 bases outside the gene matches. The chain's CDR3 is CASSPGTGIYGYTF. For the CDR3, the DNA is TGTGCCAGCAGTCCCGGGACAGGCATCTATGGCTACACCTTC.